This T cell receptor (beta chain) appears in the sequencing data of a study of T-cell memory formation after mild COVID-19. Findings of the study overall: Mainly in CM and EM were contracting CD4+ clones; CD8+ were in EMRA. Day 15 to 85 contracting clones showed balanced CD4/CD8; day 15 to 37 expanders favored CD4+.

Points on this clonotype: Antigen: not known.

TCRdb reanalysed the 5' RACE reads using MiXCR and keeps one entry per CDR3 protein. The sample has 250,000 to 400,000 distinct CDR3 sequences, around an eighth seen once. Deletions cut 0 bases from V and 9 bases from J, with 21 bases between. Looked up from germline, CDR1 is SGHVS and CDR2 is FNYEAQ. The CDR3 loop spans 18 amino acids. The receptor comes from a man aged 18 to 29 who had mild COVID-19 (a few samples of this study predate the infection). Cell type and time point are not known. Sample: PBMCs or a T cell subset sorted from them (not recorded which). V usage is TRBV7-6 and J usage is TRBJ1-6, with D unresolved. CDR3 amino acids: CASSLAPHQTARISPLHF. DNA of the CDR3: TGTGCCAGCAGCTTAGCTCCCCACCAAACCGCGAGGATTTCACCCCTCCACTTT.